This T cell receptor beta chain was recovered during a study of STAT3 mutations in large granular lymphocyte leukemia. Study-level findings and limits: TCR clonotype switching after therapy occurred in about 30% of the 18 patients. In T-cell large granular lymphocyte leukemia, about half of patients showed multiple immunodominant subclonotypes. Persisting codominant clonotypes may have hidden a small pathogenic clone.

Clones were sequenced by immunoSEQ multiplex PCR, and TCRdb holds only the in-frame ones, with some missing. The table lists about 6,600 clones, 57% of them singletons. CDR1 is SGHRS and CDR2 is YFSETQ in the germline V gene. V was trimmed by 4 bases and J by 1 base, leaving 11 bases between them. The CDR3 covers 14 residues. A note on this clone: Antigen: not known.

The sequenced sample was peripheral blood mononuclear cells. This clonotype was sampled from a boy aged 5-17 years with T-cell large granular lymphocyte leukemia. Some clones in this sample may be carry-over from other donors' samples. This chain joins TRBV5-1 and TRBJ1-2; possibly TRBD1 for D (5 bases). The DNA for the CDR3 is TGCGCCAGCAGCCTTTCGACAGTTAACTATGGCTACACCTTC. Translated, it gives CASSLSTVNYGYTF.